This entry describes one T cell receptor (beta chain). Its matching antigen is unknown. From germline, CDR1 is MRHNA and CDR2 SNTAGT. The V and J ends lost 3 bases and 3 bases, in that order; junction bases with no gene match: 3. The CDR3 runs to 15 residues. The sample originates from a study of cytomegalovirus exposure and HLA in healthy donors. Study details: The 110 million or so unique TCR beta sequences, from 150 million to 200 million T cells, were found by an earlier analysis. Study-level points and caveats: Several of the most significant clusters were apparently associated with common viral pathogens in a later analysis. Another analysis was done later, and it associated approximately 17,000 TCR beta sequences with HLA alleles at 0.05 false discovery rate. Later work showed greater clonal expansion in HLA-associated TCR beta chains than in equally common others.

13 Jbeta primers and 60 Vbeta primers were used for the PCR. Repertoires were generated with immunoSEQ multiplex PCR, while TCRdb's copy carries only in-frame clones and drops some. The data contain some 130,000 clones, about four fifths of them seen just once; the ten biggest clones take up approximately 4.3%. The V gene is TRBV6-4, the J gene TRBJ2-2, with 8 bases lining up with TRBD2. The specimen was PBMCs. The origin of this receptor is a man aged 25 to 40 in good health. The CDR3 sequence is CASSETGGHTGELFF. The DNA for the CDR3 is TGTGCCAGCAGTGAAACGGGGGGGCACACCGGGGAGCTGTTTTTT.